This T cell receptor beta chain emerged from a study of T cells after somatic rescue of genetic block. The CDR3 consists of 16 residues. Germline CDR1 and CDR2: MNHEY and SMNVEV (reference sequence). The ends were cut back, 0 bases at V and 2 bases at J, with 14 bases in the middle. TCRdb keeps only in-frame clones here, not all; method: immunoSEQ multiplex PCR. The sample gives more than 70,000 clones, more than 80% of which show up once; around 1.6% is in the top ten. The chain couples TRBV27 to TRBJ2-7; D may be TRBD1 (6 bases). What was sequenced was peripheral blood mononuclear cells (PBMCs). The TCR originated in a woman between 18 and 30 years old. CDR3 sequence (DNA): TGTGCCAGCAGTTTATCGGGGGCAGGGTTCGCCTACGAGCAGTACTTC. As protein: CASSLSGAGFAYEQYF.